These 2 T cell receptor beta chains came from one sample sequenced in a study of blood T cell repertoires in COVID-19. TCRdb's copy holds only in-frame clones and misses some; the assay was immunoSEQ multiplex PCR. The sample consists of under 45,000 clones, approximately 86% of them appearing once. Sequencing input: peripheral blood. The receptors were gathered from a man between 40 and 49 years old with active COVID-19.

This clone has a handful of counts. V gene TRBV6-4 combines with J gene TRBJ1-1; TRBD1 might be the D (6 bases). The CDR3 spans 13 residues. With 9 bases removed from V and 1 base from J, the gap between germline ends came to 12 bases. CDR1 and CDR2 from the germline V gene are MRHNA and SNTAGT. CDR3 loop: CASRSGENTEAFF. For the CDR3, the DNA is TGTGCCAGTCGCTCAGGGGAGAACACTGAAGCTTTCTTT.

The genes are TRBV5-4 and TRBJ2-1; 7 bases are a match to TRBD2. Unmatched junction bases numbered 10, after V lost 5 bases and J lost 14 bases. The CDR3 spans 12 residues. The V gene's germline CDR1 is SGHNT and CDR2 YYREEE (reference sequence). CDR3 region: CASSSSGEREFF. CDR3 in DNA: TGTGCCAGCAGTTCCAGCGGGGAGAGGGAGTTCTTC.